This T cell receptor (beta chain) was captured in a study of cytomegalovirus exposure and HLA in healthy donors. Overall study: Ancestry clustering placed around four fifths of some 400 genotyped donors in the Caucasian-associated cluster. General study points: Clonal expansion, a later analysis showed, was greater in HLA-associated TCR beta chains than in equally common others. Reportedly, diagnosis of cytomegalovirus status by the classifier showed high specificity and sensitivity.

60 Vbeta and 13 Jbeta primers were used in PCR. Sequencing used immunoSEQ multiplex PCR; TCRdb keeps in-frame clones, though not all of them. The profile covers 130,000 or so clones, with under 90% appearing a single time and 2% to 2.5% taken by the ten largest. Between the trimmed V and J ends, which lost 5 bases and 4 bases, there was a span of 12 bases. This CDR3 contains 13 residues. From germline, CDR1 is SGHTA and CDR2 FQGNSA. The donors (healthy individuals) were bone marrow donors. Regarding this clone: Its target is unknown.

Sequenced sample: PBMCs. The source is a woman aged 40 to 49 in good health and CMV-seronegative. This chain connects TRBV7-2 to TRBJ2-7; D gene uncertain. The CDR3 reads CASSAPLIYEQYF. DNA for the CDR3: TGTGCCAGCAGCGCACCACTCATTTACGAGCAGTACTTC.